Only a few counts were recorded for the clone carrying this TCR beta chain. The antigen remains unidentified. The sample originates from a study of T cells in Graves' hyperthyroidism and ophthalmopathy. Overall study: It was at initial diagnosis, before any treatment, that peripheral blood was collected. Notes on the study in general: The model anticipated ophthalmopathy a median about six months pre-onset.

RNA transcripts were the template for amplifying TCR beta CDR3 regions. The HTBI primer set served for first-round RT-PCR of the TCR CDR3. TCRdb itself ran the multiplex PCR reads through MiXCR, one entry per CDR3 protein. This sample has over 450,000 distinct CDR3 sequences, with over 15% found just once. The J segment lost 4 bases and the V segment lost 2 bases, leaving 6 bases of the junction unmatched. Per the germline V gene, CDR1 is DFQATT and CDR2 is SNEGSKA (reference sequence). The CDR3 sequence is 15 residues long. This chain uses TRBV20-1 with TRBJ1-5, with TRBD1 matching over 9 bases. The sequence was collected from a woman aged 18-29 years with Graves' ophthalmopathy. Sequencing used blood. In DNA, the CDR3 is TGCAGTGCTAGAACAGGGGGCTCGAAAAATCAGCCCCAGCATTTT. It codes for CSARTGGSKNQPQHF.